This entry lists 25 T cell receptor beta chains sequenced from one sample in a study of OX40 agonist ivuxolimab in advanced cancers. Clones were read by immunoSEQ multiplex PCR, and TCRdb kept only the in-frame ones, dropping some. The sample has fewer than 100,000 clones; 86% are singletons. This specimen was CD4+ or CD8+ T cells sorted from blood, taken in a trial of the OX40 agonist ivuxolimab. The receptors stem from an adult with an advanced solid tumor such as melanoma, head and neck, liver or kidney cancer.

V and J are TRBV5-1 and TRBJ2-1, with TRBD2 matching 14 bases. Unmatched junction bases numbered 7, after V lost 4 bases and J lost 7 bases. The CDR3 is 16 residues long. The germline gives CDR1 SGHRS, CDR2 YFSETQ. The CDR3 spells CASSESGTSGGNEQFF. Written as DNA, the CDR3 is TGCGCCAGCAGCGAATCCGGGACTAGCGGGGGAAATGAGCAGTTCTTC.

The V gene is TRBV5-4, the J gene TRBJ1-2; 10 nucleotides align to TRBD1. Germline loops: CDR1 SGHNT, CDR2 YYREEE (reference sequence). The CDR3 spans 18 residues. The V and J ends lost 2 bases and 4 bases, in that order; junction bases with no gene match: 14. The CDR3 loop reads CASSFRLIARDRGYGYTF. The CDR3 DNA follows: TGTGCCAGCAGCTTCCGGCTGATCGCCCGGGACAGGGGCTATGGCTACACCTTC.

This chain joins TRBV4-1 and TRBJ1-4; 7 bases agree with TRBD1. This CDR3 comprises 15 residues. The V gene's germline CDR1 is MGHRA and CDR2 YSYEKL. J gave up 3 bases and V 4 bases, and 5 bases lay outside the gene matches. Here the CDR3 reads CASSPPGTANEKLFF. For the CDR3, the DNA is TGCGCCAGCAGCCCCCCCGGGACAGCTAATGAAAAACTGTTTTTT.

The chain links TRBV11-3 to TRBJ2-5, with a tentative D call TRBD2 (7 bases). The CDR3 is 13 amino acids. Trimming took off 2 bases at V and 7 bases at J, with 11 bases between the two ends. Germline assignment: CDR1 SGHNT and CDR2 YENEEA. The DNA of the CDR3 is TGTGCCAGCAGCTTACGGGGGGCTGGGACCCAGTACTTC. It encodes CASSLRGAGTQYF.

This clone has a single count. The V and J genes are TRBV5-6 and TRBJ2-7; D unresolved. V lost 0 bases to trimming and J lost 3 bases, with 7 bases between them. This CDR3 spans 13 amino acids. The germline CDR1 and CDR2 sequences are SGHDT and YYEEEE. CDR3 in amino acids: CASSLGLVYEQYF. The CDR3 DNA is TGTGCCAGCAGCTTGGGCCTCGTCTACGAGCAGTACTTC.

This clone was seen just once. The J gene is TRBJ1-4, the V gene TRBV7-8; 8 bases map to TRBD1. V lost 1 base, J lost 5 bases, and 3 bases stayed unmatched. Per germline, CDR1 SGHVS and CDR2 FQNEAQ. This CDR3 region has 15 residues. The CDR3, as DNA: TGTGCCAGCAGCTTAGTGGGACAGGCAAATGAAAAACTGTTTTTT. This codes for CASSLVGQANEKLFF.

The chain links TRBV5-1 to TRBJ2-7; 10 bases are a match to TRBD2. The CDR3 length is 17 residues. V shed 1 base, J shed 3 bases, and the junction held 10 bases outside the gene matches. Germline CDR1 is SGHRS and CDR2 is YFSETQ. CDR3 amino acids: CASSLFRGTSANYEQYF. The CDR3, as DNA: TGCGCCAGCAGCTTGTTTAGAGGGACTAGCGCGAACTACGAGCAGTACTTC.

This chain joins TRBV28 and TRBJ2-1; D gene unclear. CDR1 MDHEN and CDR2 SYDVKM come from the germline V gene. The V end lost 2 bases, the J end lost 4 bases, and 12 bases lay between the germline ends. This CDR3 comprises 15 residues. The CDR3: CASSLGSVTYNEQFF. The CDR3 region has the DNA TGTGCCAGCAGTTTAGGCAGTGTAACTTACAATGAGCAGTTCTTC.

The chain uses TRBV4-2 and TRBJ2-3; 10 positions agree with TRBD2. CDR3 length: 16 amino acids. V gave up 1 base and J gave up 4 bases; unmatched junction bases: 5. The germline V gene has CDR1 LGHNA and CDR2 YNFKEQ. In nucleotides, the CDR3 is TGTGCCAGCAGCCAAGGGAGCGGGGGGGAGTCAGATACGCAGTATTTT. Translation: CASSQGSGGESDTQYF.

V usage is TRBV19 and J usage is TRBJ1-1, with D perhaps TRBD1 (6 bases). Between the trimmed V and J ends, which lost 4 bases and 1 base, there was a span of 22 bases. Per germline, CDR1 LNHDA and CDR2 SQIVND (reference sequence). The CDR3 runs to 18 residues. CDR3 region: CASSTREGQPGRNTEAFF. For the CDR3, the DNA is TGTGCCAGTAGTACCCGGGAGGGACAACCTGGGAGGAACACTGAAGCTTTCTTT.

The V gene is TRBV5-1, the J gene TRBJ2-3; D perhaps matches TRBD1 (6 bases). The CDR3 contains 14 residues. V lost 0 bases and J lost 2, with 7 bases in between. Germline V gives CDR1 SGHRS, CDR2 YFSETQ. CDR3 nucleotide sequence: TGCGCCAGCAGCTTGGACAGGGTCACAGATACGCAGTATTTT. It yields the protein CASSLDRVTDTQYF.

This rearrangement joins TRBV12-2 to TRBJ2-3; TRBD2 is the table's D call and was not checked against the DNA. TRBV12-2 is deemed a pseudogene. The CDR3 totals 19 residues. The CDR3: CASRLASWWGDWGTDTQYF. The CDR3 bases are TGTGCAAGTCGCTTAGCGAGTTGGTGGGGGGATTGGGGCACAGATACGCAGTATTTT.

This rearrangement joins TRBV9 to TRBJ2-3; either TRBD1 or TRBD2 may fit D (6 bases each). V was shortened by 4 bases and J by 1 base, with 16 bases between the two germline ends. CDR1 is SGDLS, CDR2 YYNGEE, per germline. The CDR3 has 16 amino acids. Written as DNA, the CDR3 is TGTGCCAGCAGCCTAGAACCGGGGGCAGGCACAGATACGCAGTATTTT. It translates to CASSLEPGAGTDTQYF. The variable domain in full, completed from reference TRBV9 and TRBJ2-3, reads DSGVTQTPKHLITATGQRVTLRCSPRSGDLSVYWYQQSLDQGLQFLIQYYNGEERAKGNILERFSAQQFPDLHSELNLSSLELGDSALYFCASSLEPGAGTDTQYFGPGTRLTVL.

V is TRBV9 and J is TRBJ2-2; TRBD1 agrees at 10 bases. The V gene's germline CDR1 is SGDLS and CDR2 YYNGEE. The CDR3 has 14 residues. The J segment lost 12 bases and the V segment lost 3 bases, leaving 8 bases of the junction unmatched. CDR3 bases: TGTGCCAGCAGCGGTTACGGGACAGGGGAGAAGCTGTTTTTT. Encoded protein: CASSGYGTGEKLFF.

The CDR3 DNA reads TGTGCCAGCAGCTTAGGGCCAGGGGTCGAGCAGCCCCAGCATTTT. Protein sequence: CASSLGPGVEQPQHF. The rearrangement uses TRBV4-2 and TRBJ1-5; D may be TRBD1 (6 bases). Per germline, CDR1 LGHNA and CDR2 YNFKEQ. The V gene lost 5 bases and the J gene lost 7 bases, with 18 bases spanning the gap. The length of the CDR3 is 15 residues.

This chain joins TRBV27 and TRBJ2-5, with D possibly matching TRBD2 (6 bases). The V end lost 3 bases, the J end lost 0 bases, and 8 bases lay between the germline ends. CDR3 length: 14 residues. Per germline, CDR1 MNHEY and CDR2 SMNVEV (reference sequence). Here the CDR3 DNA reads TGTGCCAGCAGTTTTGGCGGGAACCAAGAGACCCAGTACTTC. Residues: CASSFGGNQETQYF.

The chain uses TRBV7-8 and TRBJ1-6, with a weak D call TRBD1 (6 bases). V dropped 3 bases and J dropped 8 bases, with 23 bases sitting between them. The CDR3 contains 18 residues. Germline CDR1 SGHVS, CDR2 FQNEAQ. Here the CDR3 reads CASSFGRGRGLGDSPLHF. The CDR3 region has the DNA TGTGCCAGCAGCTTTGGACGGGGTAGGGGGTTGGGAGATTCACCCCTCCACTTT.

The V gene is TRBV19, the J gene TRBJ2-3; D not certain. The CDR3 runs to 12 residues. Trimming left V 5 bases short and J 2 bases short, with 5 bases between. Germline values: CDR1 LNHDA, CDR2 SQIVND (reference sequence). The CDR3 DNA reads TGTGCCAGTAGTCCGAACACAGATACGCAGTATTTT. Its translation: CASSPNTDTQYF. The whole variable domain, filled in from reference TRBV19 and TRBJ2-3, reads DGGITQSPKYLFRKEGQNVTLSCEQNLNHDAMYWYRQDPGQGLRLIYYSQIVNDFQKGDIAEGYSVSREKKESFPLTVTSAQKNPTAFYLCASSPNTDTQYFGPGTRLTVL.

This chain connects TRBV4-2 to TRBJ1-4; D perhaps matches TRBD1 (5 bases). The CDR3 covers 15 residues. CDR1 is LGHNA, CDR2 YNFKEQ, per germline. Trimming removed 0 bases at V and 10 bases at J, with 15 bases between. The CDR3: CASSQDDSLMGKLFF. For the CDR3, the DNA is TGTGCCAGCAGCCAAGATGACAGTTTAATGGGAAAACTGTTTTTT.

The V gene is TRBV19, the J gene TRBJ2-3; 9 positions match TRBD1. CDR1 is LNHDA, CDR2 SQIVND, per germline (reference sequence). V was clipped by 4 bases and J by 2 bases; unmatched bases: 4. This CDR3 region has 15 residues. The DNA of the CDR3 is TGTGCCAGTAGTAAAGGGACAGGGCCCACAGATACGCAGTATTTT. This sequence encodes CASSKGTGPTDTQYF. Full variable domain (outside the CDR3, taken from reference TRBV19 and TRBJ2-3): DGGITQSPKYLFRKEGQNVTLSCEQNLNHDAMYWYRQDPGQGLRLIYYSQIVNDFQKGDIAEGYSVSREKKESFPLTVTSAQKNPTAFYLCASSKGTGPTDTQYFGPGTRLTVL.

The chain uses TRBV18 and TRBJ2-5, with D maybe TRBD2 (7 bases). Germline values: CDR1 KGHSH, CDR2 LQKENI. Trimming removed 0 bases at V and 1 base at J, with 12 bases between. CDR3 size: 16 residues. The CDR3 region is CASSPPRGEGQETQYF. The CDR3 DNA reads TGTGCCAGCTCACCACCGAGGGGGGAGGGCCAAGAGACCCAGTACTTC. Drawing the rest from reference TRBV18 and TRBJ2-5, the complete variable domain is NAGVMQNPRHLVRRRGQEARLRCSPMKGHSHVYWYRQLPEEGLKFMVYLQKENIIDESGMPKERFSAEFPKEGPSILRIQQVVRGDSAAYFCASSPPRGEGQETQYFGPGTRLLVL.

The chain carries TRBV27 and TRBJ1-2, with 8 positions matching TRBD1. The CDR3 has 14 amino acids. CDR1 MNHEY and CDR2 SMNVEV come from the germline V gene (reference sequence). J was trimmed by 8 bases and V by 5 bases; bases with no gene match: 10. The DNA of the CDR3 is TGTGCCAGCAGTCCCAGGGGGCGAAGGAACGGCTACACCTTC. Translating it yields CASSPRGRRNGYTF.

V gene TRBV9 combines with J gene TRBJ1-1; D is unresolved. The CDR3 runs to 14 residues. Trimming took off 0 bases at V and 1 base at J, with 7 bases between the two ends. CDR1 is SGDLS and CDR2 is YYNGEE in the germline V gene. The CDR3 coding sequence is TGTGCCAGCAGCGTAGGAGGGAGGAACACTGAAGCTTTCTTT. It yields the protein CASSVGGRNTEAFF.

The V gene is TRBV4-3, the J gene TRBJ1-2; TRBD1 agrees at 7 bases. The CDR3 contains 16 residues. With V trimmed by 1 base and J by 0 bases, 5 bases remained unmatched. Germline values: CDR1 LGHNA, CDR2 YSLEER. CDR3: CASSQAPGQPNYGYTF. The CDR3 nucleotides read TGCGCCAGCAGCCAAGCACCGGGACAGCCTAACTATGGCTACACCTTC.

DNA of the CDR3: TGTGCCAGCAGCCCAACGGGTCTGAACACTGAAGCTTTCTTT. It specifies CASSPTGLNTEAFF. The chain combines TRBV7-6 with TRBJ1-1; no clear D gene. The CDR3 extends over 14 amino acids. With 5 bases removed from V and 0 bases from J, the gap between germline ends came to 10 bases. The germline V gene encodes CDR1 SGHVS and CDR2 FNYEAQ. Combining the CDR3 with reference TRBV7-6 and TRBJ1-1 gives the whole variable domain GAGVSQSPRYKVTKRGQDVALRCDPISGHVSLYWYRQALGQGPEFLTYFNYEAQQDKSGLPNDRFSAERPEGSISTLTIQRTEQRDSAMYRCASSPTGLNTEAFFGQGTRLTVV.